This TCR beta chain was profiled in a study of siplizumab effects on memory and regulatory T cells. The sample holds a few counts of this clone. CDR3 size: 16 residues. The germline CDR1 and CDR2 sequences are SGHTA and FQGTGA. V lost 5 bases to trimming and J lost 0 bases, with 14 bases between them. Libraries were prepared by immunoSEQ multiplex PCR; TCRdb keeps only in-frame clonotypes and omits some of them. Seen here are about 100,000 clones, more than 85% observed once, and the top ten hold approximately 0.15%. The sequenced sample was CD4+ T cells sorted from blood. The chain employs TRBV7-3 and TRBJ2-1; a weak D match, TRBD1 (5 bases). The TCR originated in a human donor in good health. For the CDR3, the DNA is TGTGCCAGCAGCCAAACAGGACGGGCCTCCTACAATGAGCAGTTCTTC. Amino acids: CASSQTGRASYNEQFF.